Below, 20 T cell receptor beta chains from the same sample are listed, as sequenced in a study of molecular identifiers for immune sequencing clone quantification. One entry per CDR3 protein, called by TCRdb with MiXCR from the PCR reads. The sample holds some 650,000 distinct CDR3 sequences; 15% to 20% are singletons and the top ten take roughly 0.85%. Source material: naive CD8+ T cells from blood, with Jurkat cell RNA spiked in. Sample subset: FACS-sorted CD8+CD4-CCR7+CD45RA+ naive T cells. These receptors all come from a human donor in good health. Some libraries in this study had Jurkat cell RNA spiked in.

This clonotype was detected only a few times. This may stem from a read error, because a much larger clone lies one nucleotide away. The rearrangement links TRBV6-2 or TRBV6-3 to TRBJ1-1, with a tentative D call TRBD1 (5 bases). The length of the CDR3 is 14 residues. Germline assignment: CDR1 MNHEY and CDR2 SVGEGT. CDR3 loop: CAGSPVGGGTEAFF. The CDR3 region has the DNA TGTGCCGGCAGCCCGGTGGGGGGAGGCACTGAAGCTTTCTTT.

There are many counts of this clonotype. The V and J genes are TRBV12-3 or TRBV12-4 and TRBJ1-2; the D is unclear. Trimming shortened V by 4 bases and J by 2 bases, and 14 bases separated the two germline ends. CDR3 size: 15 residues. The CDR3 spells CASSWLVAENYGYTF. The CDR3 coding sequence is TGTGCCAGCAGTTGGTTGGTTGCAGAAAACTATGGCTACACCTTC.

Concerning this clonotype: Being one base from a much bigger clone, this may be a read error. The chain joins TRBV4-1 to TRBJ2-7; D is possibly TRBD1 (7 bases). The CDR3 runs to 17 residues. The germline V gene has CDR1 MGHRA and CDR2 YSYEKL. Trimming pared 0 bases from V and 2 bases from J, leaving 17 bases between. For the CDR3, the DNA is TGCGCCAGCAGCCAAGAATCCCAGGGGGGACCAGCCTACGAGCAGTACTTC. Translated, it gives CASSQESQGGPAYEQYF.

This clonotype was detected many times. DNA of the CDR3: TGTGCCAGCGGATTCATCGGGGGGGCCGGGACTGAAGCTTTCTTT. Protein sequence: CASGFIGGAGTEAFF. The genes are TRBV7-6 and TRBJ1-1, with TRBD1 as a possible D gene (6 bases). V gave up 8 bases and J gave up 5 bases, with 21 bases separating them. CDR3 length: 15 amino acids. The V gene's germline CDR1 is SGHVS and CDR2 FNYEAQ. The complete variable domain, with remaining parts taken from reference TRBV7-6 and TRBJ1-1, reads GAGVSQSPRYKVTKRGQDVALRCDPISGHVSLYWYRQALGQGPEFLTYFNYEAQQDKSGLPNDRFSAERPEGSISTLTIQRTEQRDSAMYRCASGFIGGAGTEAFFGQGTRLTVV.

This clonotype was counted many times. V usage is TRBV5-1 and J usage is TRBJ2-3; D ambiguous. CDR1 is SGHRS and CDR2 is YFSETQ in the germline V gene. The germline V and J ends were trimmed by 0 bases and 2 bases, with 13 bases remaining between them. The CDR3 covers 16 residues. The CDR3 nucleotides read TGCGCCAGCAGCTTGGCCATTGGCGGAGTCACAGATACGCAGTATTTT. It is translated as CASSLAIGGVTDTQYF.

The rearrangement uses TRBV13 and TRBJ2-2; the D call may be TRBD1 or TRBD2 (5 bases each). CDR1 is PRHDT, CDR2 FYEKMQ, per germline (reference sequence). The CDR3 runs to 16 residues. The V end lost 2 bases, the J end lost 3 bases, and 13 bases lay between the germline ends. CDR3 sequence (DNA): TGTGCCAGCAGCTTACCACCAGGGAGCTACACCGGGGAGCTGTTTTTT. It codes for CASSLPPGSYTGELFF.

This clonotype has ten or more counts. The chain employs TRBV5-1 and TRBJ1-1; a weak D match, TRBD1 (6 bases). CDR1 is SGHRS and CDR2 is YFSETQ in the germline V gene. V lost 3 bases and J lost 1, with 16 bases in between. The CDR3 loop spans 16 amino acids. The CDR3 loop reads CASSSTPTGWNTEAFF. The CDR3, as DNA: TGCGCCAGCAGCTCTACCCCGACAGGATGGAACACTGAAGCTTTCTTT.

The chain employs TRBV30 and TRBJ1-2; TRBD1 matches 7 bases. Germline lookup yields CDR1 GTSNPN and CDR2 SVGIG (reference sequence). Losses at the gene ends were 2 bases for V and 4 bases for J; bases not matched to a gene: 7. The CDR3 has 14 amino acids. The CDR3 region has the DNA TGTGCCTGGAGTTGGACAGGTCCTTTCTATGGCTACACCTTC. Translating gives CAWSWTGPFYGYTF.

This clonotype was seen a handful of times. The chain uses TRBV4-1 and TRBJ2-7; 9 bases agree with TRBD1. Trimming cost V 4 bases and J 2 bases; bases outside gene matches: 6. The CDR3 totals 15 residues. The germline gives CDR1 MGHRA, CDR2 YSYEKL. The CDR3 loop reads CASSPAGTGTYEQYF. The CDR3 region has the DNA TGCGCCAGCAGCCCAGCCGGGACAGGGACCTACGAGCAGTACTTC.

This clonotype was counted between two and nine times. This chain connects TRBV20-1 to TRBJ2-3; 7 bases are a match to TRBD2. Germline V gives CDR1 DFQATT, CDR2 SNEGSKA (reference sequence). CDR3 size: 14 residues. J gave up 5 bases and V 4 bases, and 9 bases lay outside the gene matches. This chain's CDR3 is CSAIGAGTGDTQYF. CDR3 nucleotides: TGCAGTGCTATCGGAGCGGGGACTGGAGATACGCAGTATTTT.

This clonotype was recorded many times. The rearrangement uses TRBV5-1 and TRBJ2-7, with a tentative D call TRBD1 (5 bases). With 0 bases removed from V and 5 bases from J, the gap between germline ends came to 15 bases. CDR3 length: 15 amino acids. Germline-derived CDR1 and CDR2 are SGHRS and YFSETQ. The CDR3 DNA is TGCGCCAGCAGCTTGGTTAATAATTGGGGCGACGAGCAGTACTTC. As protein: CASSLVNNWGDEQYF.

In the case of this clonotype: Possible read error: a much larger clone is one base away. The rearrangement uses TRBV7-9 and TRBJ1-1; D not certain. This CDR3 is built from 13 residues. Germline lookup yields CDR1 SEHNR and CDR2 FQNEAQ (reference sequence). The CDR3: CACSPPLETEAFF. CDR3 in DNA: TGTGCCTGCAGCCCCCCGTTGGAGACCGAAGCTTTCTTT.

This clonotype was seen at least ten times. The genes are TRBV12-5 and TRBJ2-1; D remains ambiguous. The germline V gene encodes CDR1 LGHNT and CDR2 FRNRAP. V shed 1 base and J shed 8 bases, with 12 bases lying between them. The CDR3 contains 14 residues. In nucleotides, the CDR3 is TGTGCTAGTGGTTTGGGCCCGGCCGCGGATGAGCAGTTCTTC. Translation: CASGLGPAADEQFF. The full variable domain, its missing parts supplied by reference TRBV12-5 and TRBJ2-1, is DARVTQTPRHKVTEMGQEVTMRCQPILGHNTVFWYRQTMMQGLELLAYFRNRAPLDDSGMPKDRFSAEMPDATLATLKIQPSEPRDSAVYFCASGLGPAADEQFFGPGTRLTVL.

This clonotype has just a few counts. The genes are TRBV11-2 and TRBJ1-2; D is unresolved. V was pared by 5 bases and J by 6 bases, with 10 bases between. This CDR3 region has 12 residues. CDR1 is SGHAT and CDR2 is FQNNGV in the germline V gene. The CDR3 sequence is CASSQRNDGYTF. CDR3 DNA sequence: TGTGCCAGCAGCCAGCGCAACGATGGCTACACCTTC.

This clonotype showed up many times. This sequence joins TRBV29-1 and TRBJ2-2, with D perhaps TRBD1 (5 bases). The CDR3 runs 15 residues. Between the trimmed V and J ends, which lost 4 bases and 2 bases, there was a span of 14 bases. CDR1 is SQVTM and CDR2 is ANQGSEA in the germline V gene. CDR3 DNA: TGCAGCGTTGCGGTAGCTCAGGGCAACACCGGGGAGCTGTTTTTT. This encodes CSVAVAQGNTGELFF.

This chain's CDR3 is CSASDAYSYEQYF. CDR3 bases: TGCAGTGCTTCCGACGCCTACTCCTACGAGCAGTACTTC. The chain has TRBV20-1 and TRBJ2-7; D uncertain. From germline, CDR1 is DFQATT and CDR2 SNEGSKA (reference sequence). This CDR3 is built from 13 residues. Trimming removed 5 bases at V and 0 bases at J, with 11 bases between.

Details on this clonotype: A read error is possible here, since a much larger clone lies one base away. V and J are TRBV6-5 and TRBJ2-7; D not certain. CDR1 and CDR2 from the germline V gene are MNHEY and SVGAGI. With 11 bases removed from V and 4 bases from J, the gap between germline ends came to 12 bases. The CDR3 runs 11 residues. The CDR3 is CAGGSAYEQYF. The CDR3 DNA follows: TGTGCCGGCGGAAGTGCTTACGAGCAGTACTTC.

This clonotype has ten or more counts. The V gene is TRBV5-1, the J gene TRBJ1-2; no reliable D call. The CDR3 has 15 amino acids. CDR1 is SGHRS and CDR2 is YFSETQ in the germline V gene. Trimming removed 0 bases at V and 2 bases at J, with 11 bases between. The CDR3 loop is CASSLVIQSNYGYTF. Here the CDR3 DNA reads TGCGCCAGCAGCTTGGTTATACAGTCCAACTATGGCTACACCTTC.

This clonotype was counted once. A much larger clone lies one base from this, so it may be a read error. The V gene is TRBV20-1, the J gene TRBJ2-5; TRBD2 agrees at 10 bases. The CDR3 totals 17 residues. Trimming cost V 6 bases and J 4 bases; bases outside gene matches: 17. The V gene's germline CDR1 is DFQATT and CDR2 SNEGSKA (reference sequence). The CDR3 DNA sequence: TGCAGTGCACTAAACCCTCTTACTAGCGGGGTACGAGAGACCCAGTACTTC. Protein sequence: CSALNPLTSGVRETQYF.

This rearrangement joins TRBV29-1 to TRBJ1-2, with 9 bases that match TRBD1. Losses at the gene ends were 6 bases for V and 8 bases for J; bases not matched to a gene: 10. CDR1 and CDR2 from the germline V gene are SQVTM and ANQGSEA. This CDR3 has 13 residues. The CDR3 region is CSVLGQGEQGYTF. DNA of the CDR3: TGCAGCGTCCTGGGACAGGGTGAGCAGGGCTACACCTTC.